This T cell receptor beta chain came from a study of chemoradiotherapy in HPV16-positive cancers. General study points: Better recurrence-free survival went with HPV-responsive T-cell expansion in HPV16-positive patients. During treatment, candidate HPV-specific clones and E7-related motifs expanded in tumor.

TCRdb keeps only in-frame clones here, not all; method: immunoSEQ multiplex PCR. The table lists several thousand clones, roughly 83% of them singletons. This clone was counted a single time. What it binds is not known. The V gene end was trimmed by 5 bases and the J gene end by 3 bases; junction bases not matched to a gene: 6. Per germline, CDR1 SGHTA and CDR2 FQGTGA. The CDR3 contains 15 residues. Repeated repertoire sampling spanned the course of chemoradiotherapy. The receptor was derived from a human donor with HPV-associated anogenital cancer. The starting material was tumor tissue, obtained from a patient who underwent chemoradiotherapy. The chain combines TRBV7-3 with TRBJ2-7; 11 nucleotides agree with TRBD2. CDR3 bases: TGTGCCAGCAGCCGGACTAGCGGGTTTATCTACGAGCAGTACTTC. This sequence encodes CASSRTSGFIYEQYF.